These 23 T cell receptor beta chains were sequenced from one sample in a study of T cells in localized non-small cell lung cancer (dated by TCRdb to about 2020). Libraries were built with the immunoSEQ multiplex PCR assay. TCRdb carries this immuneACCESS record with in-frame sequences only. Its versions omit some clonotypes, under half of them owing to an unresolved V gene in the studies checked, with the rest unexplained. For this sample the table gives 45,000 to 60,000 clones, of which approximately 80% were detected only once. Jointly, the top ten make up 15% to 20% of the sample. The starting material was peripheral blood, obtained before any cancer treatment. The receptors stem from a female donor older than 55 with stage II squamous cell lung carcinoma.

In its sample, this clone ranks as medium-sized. CDR3 region: CSATGTTEAFF. As DNA, the CDR3 is TGCAGCGCAACAGGGACCACTGAAGCTTTCTTT. The gene calls are TRBV29-1 and TRBJ1-1; maybe TRBD1 (6 bases). This CDR3 contains 11 residues. Deletions cut 7 bases from V and 4 bases from J, with 10 bases between. CDR1 is SQVTM and CDR2 is ANQGSEA in the germline V gene.

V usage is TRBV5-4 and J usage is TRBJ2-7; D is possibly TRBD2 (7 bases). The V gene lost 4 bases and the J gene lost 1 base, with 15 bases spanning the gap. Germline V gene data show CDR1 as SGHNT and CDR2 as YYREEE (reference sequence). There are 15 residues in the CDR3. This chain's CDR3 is CASSGGGHGSYEQYF. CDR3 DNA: TGTGCCAGCAGCGGGGGGGGACACGGATCCTACGAGCAGTACTTC. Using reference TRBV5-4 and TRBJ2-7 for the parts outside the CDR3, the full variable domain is ETGVTQSPTHLIKTRGQQVTLRCSSQSGHNTVSWYQQALGQGPQFIFQYYREEENGRGNFPPRFSGLQFPNYSSELNVNALELDDSALYLCASSGGGHGSYEQYFGPGTRLTVT.

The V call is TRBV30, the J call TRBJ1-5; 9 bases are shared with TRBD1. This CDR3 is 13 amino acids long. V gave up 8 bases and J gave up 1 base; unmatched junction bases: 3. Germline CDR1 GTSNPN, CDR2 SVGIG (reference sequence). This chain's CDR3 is CAVGQGSNQPQHF. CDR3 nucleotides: TGTGCCGTGGGACAGGGCAGCAATCAGCCCCAGCATTTT.

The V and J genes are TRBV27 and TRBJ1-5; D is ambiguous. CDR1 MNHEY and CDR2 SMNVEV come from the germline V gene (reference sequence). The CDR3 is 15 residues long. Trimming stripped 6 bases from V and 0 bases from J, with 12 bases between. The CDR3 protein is CASRFDWHSNQPQHF. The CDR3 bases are TGTGCCAGCAGGTTCGACTGGCATAGCAATCAGCCCCAGCATTTT.

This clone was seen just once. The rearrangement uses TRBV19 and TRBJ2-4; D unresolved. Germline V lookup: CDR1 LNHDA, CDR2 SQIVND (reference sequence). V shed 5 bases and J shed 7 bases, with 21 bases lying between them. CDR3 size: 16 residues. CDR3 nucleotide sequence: TGTGCCAGTAGTGGCCCCTCCAACCACCAGTGGAACATTCAGTACTTC. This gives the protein CASSGPSNHQWNIQYF.

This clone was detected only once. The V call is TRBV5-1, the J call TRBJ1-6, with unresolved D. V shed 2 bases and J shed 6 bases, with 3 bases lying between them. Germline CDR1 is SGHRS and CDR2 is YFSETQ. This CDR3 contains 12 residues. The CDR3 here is CASSFINSPLHF. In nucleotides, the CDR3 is TGCGCCAGCAGCTTTATTAATTCACCCCTCCACTTT.

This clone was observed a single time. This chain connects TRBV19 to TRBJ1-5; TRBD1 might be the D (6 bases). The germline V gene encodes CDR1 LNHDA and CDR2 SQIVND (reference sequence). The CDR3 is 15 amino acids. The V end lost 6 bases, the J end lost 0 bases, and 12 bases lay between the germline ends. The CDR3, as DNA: TGTGCCAGTAGAGACGGACAGTTTAGCAATCAGCCCCAGCATTTT. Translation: CASRDGQFSNQPQHF. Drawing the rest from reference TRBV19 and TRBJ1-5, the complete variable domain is DGGITQSPKYLFRKEGQNVTLSCEQNLNHDAMYWYRQDPGQGLRLIYYSQIVNDFQKGDIAEGYSVSREKKESFPLTVTSAQKNPTAFYLCASRDGQFSNQPQHFGDGTRLSIL.

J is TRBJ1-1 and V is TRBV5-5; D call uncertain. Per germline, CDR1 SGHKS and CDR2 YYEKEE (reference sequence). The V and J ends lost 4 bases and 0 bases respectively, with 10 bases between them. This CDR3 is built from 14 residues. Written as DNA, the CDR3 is TGTGCCAGCAGCCCTGGGGTCATGAACACTGAAGCTTTCTTT. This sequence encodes CASSPGVMNTEAFF.

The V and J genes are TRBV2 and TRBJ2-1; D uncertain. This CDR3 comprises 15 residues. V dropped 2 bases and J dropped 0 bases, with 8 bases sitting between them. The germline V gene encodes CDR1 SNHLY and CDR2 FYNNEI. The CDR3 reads CASSERRSSYNEQFF. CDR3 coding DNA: TGTGCCAGCAGTGAACGCAGAAGCTCCTACAATGAGCAGTTCTTC.

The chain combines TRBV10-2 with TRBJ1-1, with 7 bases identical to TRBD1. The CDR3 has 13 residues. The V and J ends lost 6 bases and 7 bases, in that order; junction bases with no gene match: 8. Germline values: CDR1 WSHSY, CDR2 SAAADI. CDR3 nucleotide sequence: TGCGCCAGCAGAAAAGGGGGCGCGGGTGAAGCTTTCTTT. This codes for CASRKGGAGEAFF.

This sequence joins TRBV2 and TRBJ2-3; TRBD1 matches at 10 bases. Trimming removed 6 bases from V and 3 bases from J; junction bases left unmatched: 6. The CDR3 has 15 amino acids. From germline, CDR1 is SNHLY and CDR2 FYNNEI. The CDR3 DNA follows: TGTGCCAGCAGGATGGACAGGGGGAGGACAGATACGCAGTATTTT. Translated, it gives CASRMDRGRTDTQYF.

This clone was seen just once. The CDR3 is CSVSRDISYEQYF. CDR3 DNA sequence: TGCAGCGTCTCCCGGGACATAAGCTACGAGCAGTACTTC. The chain links TRBV29-1 to TRBJ2-7, with D possibly being TRBD1 (6 bases). V gave up 6 bases and J gave up 3 bases, with 15 bases separating them. This CDR3 has 13 amino acids. Looked up from germline, CDR1 is SQVTM and CDR2 is ANQGSEA.

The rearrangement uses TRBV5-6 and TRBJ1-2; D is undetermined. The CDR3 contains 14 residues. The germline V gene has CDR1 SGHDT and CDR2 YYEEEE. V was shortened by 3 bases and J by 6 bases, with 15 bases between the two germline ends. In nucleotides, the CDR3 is TGTGCCAGCAGCTCCCCCGAGAGGGCGCATGGCTACACCTTC. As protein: CASSSPERAHGYTF.

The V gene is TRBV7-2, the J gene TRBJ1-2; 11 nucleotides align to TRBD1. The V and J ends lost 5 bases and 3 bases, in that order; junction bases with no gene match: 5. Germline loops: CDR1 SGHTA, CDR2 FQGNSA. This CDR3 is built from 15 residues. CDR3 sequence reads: CASSTRTGGDYGYTF. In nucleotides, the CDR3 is TGTGCCAGCAGCACTCGGACAGGGGGCGACTATGGCTACACCTTC.

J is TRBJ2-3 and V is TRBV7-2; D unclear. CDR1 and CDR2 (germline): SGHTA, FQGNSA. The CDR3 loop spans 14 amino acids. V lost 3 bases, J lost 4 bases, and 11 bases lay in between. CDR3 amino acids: CASSFRPAADTQYF. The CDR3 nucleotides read TGTGCCAGCAGCTTTAGGCCGGCGGCAGATACGCAGTATTTT.

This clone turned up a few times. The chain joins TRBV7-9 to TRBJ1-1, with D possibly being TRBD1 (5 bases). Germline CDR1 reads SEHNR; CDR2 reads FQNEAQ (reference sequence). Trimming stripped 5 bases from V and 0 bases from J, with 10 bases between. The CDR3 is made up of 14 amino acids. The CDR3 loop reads CASSVTQVNTEAFF. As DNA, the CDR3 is TGTGCCAGCAGCGTCACACAGGTGAACACTGAAGCTTTCTTT.

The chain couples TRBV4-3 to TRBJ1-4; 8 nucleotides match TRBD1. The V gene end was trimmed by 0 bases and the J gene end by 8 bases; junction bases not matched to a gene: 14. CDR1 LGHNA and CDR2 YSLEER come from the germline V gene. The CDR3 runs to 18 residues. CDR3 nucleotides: TGCGCCAGCAGCCAAGATCTGGTTGTAAGACAGGGGAGGGAAAAACTGTTTTTT. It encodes CASSQDLVVRQGREKLFF.

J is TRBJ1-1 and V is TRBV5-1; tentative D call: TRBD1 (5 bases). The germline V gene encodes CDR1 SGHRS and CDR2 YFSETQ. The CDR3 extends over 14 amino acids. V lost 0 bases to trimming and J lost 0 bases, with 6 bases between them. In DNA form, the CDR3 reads TGCGCCAGCAGCTTGGGGGGCATGAACACTGAAGCTTTCTTT. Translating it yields CASSLGGMNTEAFF. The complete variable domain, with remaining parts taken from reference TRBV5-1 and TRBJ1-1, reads KAGVTQTPRYLIKTRGQQVTLSCSPISGHRSVSWYQQTPGQGLQFLFEYFSETQRNKGNFPGRFSGRQFSNSRSEMNVSTLELGDSALYLCASSLGGMNTEAFFGQGTRLTVV.

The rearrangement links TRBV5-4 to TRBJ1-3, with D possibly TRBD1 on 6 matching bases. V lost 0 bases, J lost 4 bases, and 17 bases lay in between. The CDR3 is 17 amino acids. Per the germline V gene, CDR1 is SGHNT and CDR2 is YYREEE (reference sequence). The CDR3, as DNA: TGTGCCAGCAGCTTGGGCGACAGGTCCTCAAAGGGAAACACCATATATTTT. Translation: CASSLGDRSSKGNTIYF. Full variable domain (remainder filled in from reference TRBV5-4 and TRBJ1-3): ETGVTQSPTHLIKTRGQQVTLRCSSQSGHNTVSWYQQALGQGPQFIFQYYREEENGRGNFPPRFSGLQFPNYSSELNVNALELDDSALYLCASSLGDRSSKGNTIYFGEGSWLTVV.

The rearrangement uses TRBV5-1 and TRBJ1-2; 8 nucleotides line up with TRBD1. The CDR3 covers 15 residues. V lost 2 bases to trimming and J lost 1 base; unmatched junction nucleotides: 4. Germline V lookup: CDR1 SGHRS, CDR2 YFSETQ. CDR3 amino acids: CASSFGQGYNYGYTF. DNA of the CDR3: TGCGCCAGCAGCTTCGGACAGGGATATAACTATGGCTACACCTTC.

CDR3 DNA: TGTGCCAGCAGTGAGCTAGCGGTCACAGATACGCAGTATTTT. It codes for CASSELAVTDTQYF. The rearrangement joins TRBV2 to TRBJ2-3; 7 bases fit TRBD2. This CDR3 region has 14 residues. The V gene's germline CDR1 is SNHLY and CDR2 FYNNEI. Trimming removed 3 bases from V and 2 bases from J; junction bases left unmatched: 2.

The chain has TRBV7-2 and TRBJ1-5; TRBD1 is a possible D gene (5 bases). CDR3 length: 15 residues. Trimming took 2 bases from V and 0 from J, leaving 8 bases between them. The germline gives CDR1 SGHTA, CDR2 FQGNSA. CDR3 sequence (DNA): TGTGCCAGCAGCTTAAGCGGGGGTAGCAATCAGCCCCAGCATTTT. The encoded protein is CASSLSGGSNQPQHF.

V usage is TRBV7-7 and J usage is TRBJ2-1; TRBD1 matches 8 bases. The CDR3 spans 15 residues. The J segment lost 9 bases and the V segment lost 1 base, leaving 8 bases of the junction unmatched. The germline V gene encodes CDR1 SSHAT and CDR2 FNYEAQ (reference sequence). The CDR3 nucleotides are TGTGCCAGCAGCTTAGTATCGGCAGGGGGCGGTGAGCAGTTCTTC. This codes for CASSLVSAGGGEQFF.